This TCR beta chain originates from a study of shared clonotypes between healthy human individuals. Whole-study findings and limits: Represented genetic and exposure-history diversity was restricted by having few donors.

Deep-level running was used for the assay. Per the study methods: From ImmunoSEQ came sequences covering only the junction and carrying no quality scores, so filtering differed. Assay used: immunoSEQ multiplex PCR; TCRdb lists only in-frame clones, some missing. V, J and clone size are taken as reported in that table, and D and trimming were inferred from the DNA itself. This sample has 2 million to 3 million clones, with over 85% found just once. Points on this clone: Its target is unknown.

The material sequenced was naive CD4+ T cells from PBMCs. Subset specified: CD45RA+ positively selected. The clonotype comes from a man between 18 and 29 years old in good health. Some clones in this sample may be carry-over from other donors' samples.

CDR3 nucleotides: TGTGCCAGCAGACACATAGCGGGAGAGGGGGGTGAGCAGTTCTTC. The encoded protein is CASRHIAGEGGEQFF. This sequence joins TRBV11-1 and TRBJ2-1; 9 nucleotides match TRBD2. The CDR3 totals 15 residues. The germline gives CDR1 SGHAT, CDR2 FQDESV (reference sequence). Unmatched junction bases numbered 12, after V lost 6 bases and J lost 9 bases. The whole variable domain, remainder taken from reference TRBV11-1 and TRBJ2-1, is EAEVAQSPRYKITEKSQAVAFWCDPISGHATLYWYRQILGQGPELLVQFQDESVVDDSQLPKDRFSAERLKGVDSTLKIQPAELGDSAMYLCASRHIAGEGGEQFFGPGTRLTVL.